These 27 T cell receptor beta chains originate from one sample sequenced in a study of T cell responses to AZD1222 COVID-19 vaccine. Produced via immunoSEQ multiplex PCR; TCRdb's table is partial and in-frame only. The sample includes over 120,000 clones, approximately 90% seen only once; the top ten take about 2.1%. The input for sequencing was peripheral blood, taken on day 0 of AZD1222 vaccination. These receptors were obtained from an adult in good health.

The chain combines TRBV3-1 (or the pseudogene TRBV3-2) with TRBJ1-2; a possible D gene is TRBD1 (5 bases). The CDR3 sequence is 16 residues long. V was trimmed by 0 bases and J by 5 bases, leaving 16 bases between them. Germline CDR1 LGHDT, CDR2 YNNKEL (reference sequence). The CDR3 region has the DNA TGTGCCAGCAGCCAAGATGTACAGGTTCATTTGTATGGCTACACCTTC. Amino acid sequence: CASSQDVQVHLYGYTF.

The chain combines TRBV6-5 with TRBJ1-1; the match to TRBD1 covers 7 bases. Germline trimming cut 7 bases from V and 3 bases from J; bases unmatched to any gene: 5. CDR3 length equals 13 residues. Per germline, CDR1 MNHEY and CDR2 SVGAGI. CDR3 sequence: CASTQGLYTEAFF. CDR3 DNA: TGTGCCAGCACACAGGGGCTCTACACTGAAGCTTTCTTT.

The table lists this clone with a few counts. This sequence joins TRBV5-1 and TRBJ2-1, with 9 bases lining up with TRBD1. Looked up from germline, CDR1 is SGHRS and CDR2 is YFSETQ. This CDR3 is 18 amino acids long. V lost 4 bases to trimming and J lost 4 bases; unmatched junction nucleotides: 15. CDR3 DNA: TGCGCCAGCAGCGAGAGCCTATACAGGGGGCCGGGGTACAATGAGCAGTTCTTC. Amino acids: CASSESLYRGPGYNEQFF.

The V and J genes are TRBV20-1 and TRBJ2-1, with 7 bases matching TRBD2. The V gene end was trimmed by 3 bases and the J gene end by 5 bases; junction bases not matched to a gene: 4. The CDR3 extends over 13 amino acids. The germline V gene encodes CDR1 DFQATT and CDR2 SNEGSKA (reference sequence). CDR3 nucleotides: TGCAGTGCTAGTTTGGCGGGGGACAATGAGCAGTTCTTC. Its translation: CSASLAGDNEQFF.

The chain combines TRBV4-1 with TRBJ2-1, with a possible D match to TRBD1 (6 bases). The CDR3 is 15 residues long. CDR1 is MGHRA, CDR2 YSYEKL, per germline. The ends were cut back, 2 bases at V and 8 bases at J, with 16 bases in the middle. The CDR3 reads CASSQPAGVRDEQFF. The CDR3 nucleotides are TGCGCCAGCAGCCAACCGGCAGGGGTCCGCGATGAGCAGTTCTTC.

This chain connects TRBV2 to TRBJ2-2, with D possibly being TRBD2 (6 bases). The germline CDR1 and CDR2 sequences are SNHLY and FYNNEI. Trimming removed 9 bases from V and 10 bases from J, with 21 bases in between. CDR3 length: 14 residues. The CDR3 protein is CASHWSTSPAELFF. CDR3 DNA sequence: TGTGCCAGTCACTGGTCAACTAGCCCCGCGGAGCTGTTTTTT. The full variable domain, completed using reference TRBV2 and TRBJ2-2, is EPEVTQTPSHQVTQMGQEVILRCVPISNHLYFYWYRQILGQKVEFLVSFYNNEISEKSEIFDDQFSVERPDGSNFTLKIRSTKLEDSAMYFCASHWSTSPAELFFGEGSRLTVL.

This clone was seen just once. This CDR3 reads CASSKSGGSNQPQHF. Written as DNA, the CDR3 is TGTGCCAGCAGCAAGAGTGGGGGGAGCAATCAGCCCCAGCATTTT. The rearrangement links TRBV7-3 to TRBJ1-5; perhaps TRBD1 as D (5 bases). The CDR3 sequence is 15 residues long. The V end lost 5 bases, the J end lost 1 base, and 12 bases lay between the germline ends. The germline V gene has CDR1 SGHTA and CDR2 FQGTGA.

The V gene is TRBV9, the J gene TRBJ1-3; D gene uncertain. V was clipped by 0 bases and J by 1 base, with 5 bases between them. Germline CDR1 is SGDLS and CDR2 is YYNGEE. The CDR3 extends over 14 amino acids. The CDR3 loop reads CASSVGESGNTIYF. For the CDR3, the DNA is TGTGCCAGCAGCGTAGGGGAGTCTGGAAACACCATATATTTT.

V is TRBV5-1 and J is TRBJ1-2, with unresolved D. Between the trimmed V and J ends, which lost 0 bases and 6 bases, there was a span of 9 bases. Germline CDR1 reads SGHRS; CDR2 reads YFSETQ. This CDR3 contains 13 residues. Here the CDR3 reads CASSLAPGNGYTF. CDR3 in DNA: TGCGCCAGCAGCTTGGCTCCGGGAAATGGCTACACCTTC.

V gene TRBV9 combines with J gene TRBJ2-3; 9 bases agree with TRBD2. Germline V gene lookup returns CDR1 SGDLS and CDR2 YYNGEE. V trimming: 1 base; J trimming: 3 bases; junction bases outside the gene matches: 6. This CDR3 region has 16 residues. The CDR3 DNA follows: TGTGCCAGCAGCGTATCGTCTAGCGGGGCAACAGATACGCAGTATTTT. It translates to CASSVSSSGATDTQYF.

The chain links TRBV7-2 to TRBJ2-1; 8 nucleotides align to TRBD2. The V gene's germline CDR1 is SGHTA and CDR2 FQGNSA. The ends lost 5 bases at V and 4 bases at J; junction bases unmatched: 7. This CDR3 is built from 15 residues. For the CDR3, the DNA is TGTGCCAGCAGCCCCGAGGAGCGGGGGTACAATGAGCAGTTCTTC. Residues: CASSPEERGYNEQFF. Supplemented by reference TRBV7-2 and TRBJ2-1, the full variable domain reads GAGVSQSPSNKVTEKGKDVELRCDPISGHTALYWYRQSLGQGLEFLIYFQGNSAPDKSGLPSDRFSAERTGGSVSTLTIQRTQQEDSAVYLCASSPEERGYNEQFFGPGTRLTVL.

This chain joins TRBV2 and TRBJ1-5; a possible D gene is TRBD1 (5 bases). V was cut by 10 bases and J by 6 bases, with 13 bases left in between. Germline V gives CDR1 SNHLY, CDR2 FYNNEI. The CDR3 totals 12 residues. As DNA, the CDR3 is TGTGCCACGGGGACGACTCGTCAGCCCCAGCATTTT. This encodes CATGTTRQPQHF.

V is TRBV19 and J is TRBJ1-6; D is undetermined. Trimming pared 4 bases from V and 7 bases from J, leaving 11 bases between. This CDR3 is built from 14 residues. Germline V gene lookup returns CDR1 LNHDA and CDR2 SQIVND (reference sequence). CDR3 bases: TGTGCCAGTAGTAGCTGGCAGCTCAATTCACCCCTCCACTTT. As protein: CASSSWQLNSPLHF.

The chain joins TRBV28 to TRBJ1-5, with 7 bases lining up with TRBD1. CDR1 is MDHEN, CDR2 SYDVKM, per germline. Germline trimming cut 4 bases from V and 1 base from J; bases unmatched to any gene: 4. This CDR3 is 15 amino acids long. CDR3: CASSSYRGSNQPQHF. Written as DNA, the CDR3 is TGTGCCAGCAGTTCATACAGGGGAAGCAATCAGCCCCAGCATTTT.

The V gene is TRBV6-5, the J gene TRBJ2-7; D is ambiguous. The length of the CDR3 is 13 residues. Per the germline V gene, CDR1 is MNHEY and CDR2 is SVGAGI. V lost 9 bases and J 5 bases, leaving 17 bases between the germline ends. The CDR3 loop reads CARAHLSLDEQYF. The CDR3 DNA is TGTGCCAGGGCGCACTTATCGTTGGACGAGCAGTACTTC.

The CDR3 region is CASSLTRRPGRDSPLHF. In DNA form, the CDR3 reads TGTGCCAGCAGCTTGACCCGACGGCCTGGCAGAGATTCACCCCTCCACTTT. The genes are TRBV5-6 and TRBJ1-6, with no clear D. V lost 1 base and J 8 bases, leaving 19 bases between the germline ends. Germline V CDR1 and CDR2: SGHDT, YYEEEE. The CDR3 sequence is 17 residues long.

The genes are TRBV4-3 and TRBJ2-6; D could derive from TRBD1 or TRBD2 (5 bases each). V dropped 0 bases and J dropped 3 bases, with 18 bases sitting between them. Germline V CDR1 and CDR2: LGHNA, YSLEER. The CDR3 is made up of 19 amino acids. The CDR3 DNA is TGCGCCAGCAGCCAAGATCTTGTTATTATGGGGGTTGGGGCCAACGTCCTGACTTTC. This translates into CASSQDLVIMGVGANVLTF.

The CDR3 loop reads CASSLNMISTEAFF. CDR3 DNA sequence: TGTGCCAGCAGCTTAAACATGATAAGTACTGAAGCTTTCTTT. The V gene is TRBV7-9, the J gene TRBJ1-1; the D is unclear. Deletions cut 2 bases from V and 5 bases from J, with 12 bases between. The CDR3 runs to 14 residues. CDR1 is SEHNR, CDR2 FQNEAQ, per germline (reference sequence).

This clone was detected only once. The rearrangement links TRBV12-5 to TRBJ1-5, with D tentatively TRBD1 (6 bases). Trimming took off 2 bases at V and 6 bases at J, with 14 bases between the two ends. The CDR3 covers 15 residues. Germline CDR1 LGHNT, CDR2 FRNRAP. The CDR3 sequence is CASGLWYRVGQPQHF. CDR3 sequence (DNA): TGTGCTAGTGGTTTGTGGTACAGGGTGGGTCAGCCCCAGCATTTT.

The rearrangement joins TRBV11-3 to TRBJ2-1; the D gene is possibly TRBD1 (6 bases). V lost 0 bases and J 7 bases, leaving 13 bases between the germline ends. CDR1 is SGHNT and CDR2 is YENEEA in the germline V gene. The CDR3 loop spans 15 amino acids. The CDR3 spells CASSLDSTGWNEQFF. CDR3 in DNA: TGTGCCAGCAGCTTAGATAGTACAGGGTGGAATGAGCAGTTCTTC.

This rearrangement joins TRBV19 to TRBJ1-6; D is ambiguous. There are 13 residues in the CDR3. Trimming cost V 3 bases and J 9 bases, with 9 bases left between them. The germline V gene has CDR1 LNHDA and CDR2 SQIVND (reference sequence). The CDR3 DNA follows: TGTGCCAGTAGTATGACCCCGGGTTCACCCCTCCACTTT. This translates into CASSMTPGSPLHF. Full variable domain (remainder filled in from reference TRBV19 and TRBJ1-6): DGGITQSPKYLFRKEGQNVTLSCEQNLNHDAMYWYRQDPGQGLRLIYYSQIVNDFQKGDIAEGYSVSREKKESFPLTVTSAQKNPTAFYLCASSMTPGSPLHFGNGTRLTVT.

The chain links TRBV14 to TRBJ2-7; D uncertain. The CDR3 runs to 11 residues. CDR1 and CDR2 (germline): SGHDN, FVKESK. V lost 2 bases, J lost 1 base, and 0 bases lay in between. The CDR3 loop is CASSQSYEQYF. The CDR3 DNA sequence: TGTGCCAGCAGCCAATCCTACGAGCAGTACTTC.

The chain carries TRBV7-6 and TRBJ2-1; D is possibly TRBD1 (5 bases). The CDR3 runs 16 residues. Trimming removed 2 bases at V and 0 bases at J, with 11 bases between. CDR1 is SGHVS and CDR2 is FNYEAQ in the germline V gene. The CDR3 here is CASSLTDTRSYNEQFF. DNA of the CDR3: TGTGCCAGCAGCTTAACGGACACCCGCTCCTACAATGAGCAGTTCTTC.

V gene TRBV27 combines with J gene TRBJ2-1, with 10 bases fitting TRBD2. Trimming cost V 1 base and J 9 bases; bases outside gene matches: 6. In germline, CDR1 is MNHEY, CDR2 SMNVEV (reference sequence). This CDR3 has 15 residues. The DNA for the CDR3 is TGTGCCAGCAGTTTATTAGCGGGGGGTTTCGGTGAGCAGTTCTTC. It is translated as CASSLLAGGFGEQFF.

This clone was seen a single time. The V gene is TRBV27, the J gene TRBJ2-3; the D gene is possibly TRBD2 (5 bases). CDR1 and CDR2 from the germline V gene are MNHEY and SMNVEV (reference sequence). V was clipped by 2 bases and J by 5 bases, with 11 bases between them. The CDR3 covers 14 residues. The CDR3 DNA follows: TGTGCCAGCAGTTTAGAGGGTCGAATAGATACGCAGTATTTT. This encodes CASSLEGRIDTQYF.

This chain links TRBV5-1 with TRBJ2-2, with 8 bases lining up with TRBD2. CDR3 size: 15 residues. Germline V gene sequence: CDR1 SGHRS, CDR2 YFSETQ. V dropped 2 bases and J dropped 0; count of bases not matched to a gene: 0. The CDR3 nucleotides read TGCGCCAGCAGCTTTAGCGGGGCGAACACCGGGGAGCTGTTTTTT. It encodes CASSFSGANTGELFF.

The V and J genes are TRBV7-2 and TRBJ1-2; the D is unclear. Between the trimmed V and J ends, which lost 1 base and 5 bases, there was a span of 11 bases. Germline V gene sequence: CDR1 SGHTA, CDR2 FQGNSA. This CDR3 spans 14 amino acids. CDR3 bases: TGTGCCAGCAGCTTAGTATATGTTGAGTATGGCTACACCTTC. It encodes CASSLVYVEYGYTF.